This T cell receptor beta chain was captured in a study of T-cell reconstitution after alpha-beta-depleted transplantation in children. On this clonotype: Its antigen is undetermined.

Study outcomes and limitations: Alpha-beta T cells present about two months after transplant were reported to originate from several hundred expanded graft clones.

Unique molecular identifiers were incorporated when the TCRbeta library was constructed. From the PCR reads, TCRdb called clonotypes with MiXCR, one entry per CDR3 protein. This table holds 900,000 or so distinct CDR3 sequences, roughly 15% found once. Germline V gene sequence: CDR1 WSHSY, CDR2 SAAADI. Trimming left V 7 bases short and J 4 bases short, with 11 bases between. The CDR3 is 12 residues long. The input for sequencing was PBMCs, mostly from graft donor cells, taken 360 days after TCRalphabeta/CD19-depleted stem cell transplant. The TCR comes from a male patient aged 10-17 years who had a stem cell transplant for acute lymphoblastic leukemia, so the T cells may come from the graft donor. This chain links TRBV10-2 with TRBJ2-7; D unclear. The CDR3, as DNA: TGCGCCAGCACTCCAGCTTCTTACGAGCAGTACTTC. Translating gives CASTPASYEQYF.